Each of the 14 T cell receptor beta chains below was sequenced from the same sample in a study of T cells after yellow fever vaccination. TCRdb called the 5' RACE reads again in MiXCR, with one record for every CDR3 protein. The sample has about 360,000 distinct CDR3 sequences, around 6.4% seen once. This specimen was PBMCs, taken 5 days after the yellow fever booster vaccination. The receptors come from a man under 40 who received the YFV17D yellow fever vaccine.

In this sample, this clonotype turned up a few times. The CDR3 is CASSSLDEKLFF. DNA of the CDR3: TGTGCCAGCAGTTCTTTGGATGAAAAACTGTTTTTT. J is TRBJ1-4 and V is TRBV12-3 or TRBV12-4; D not certain. Trimming left V 4 bases short and J 6 bases short, with 6 bases between. The CDR3 contains 12 residues.

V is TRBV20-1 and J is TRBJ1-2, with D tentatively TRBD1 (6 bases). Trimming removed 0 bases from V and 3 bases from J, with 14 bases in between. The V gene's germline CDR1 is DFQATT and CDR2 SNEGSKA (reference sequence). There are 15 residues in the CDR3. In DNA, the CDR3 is TGCAGTGCTAGAGACCGCTACAGGGAGGACTATGGCTACACCTTC. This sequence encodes CSARDRYREDYGYTF.

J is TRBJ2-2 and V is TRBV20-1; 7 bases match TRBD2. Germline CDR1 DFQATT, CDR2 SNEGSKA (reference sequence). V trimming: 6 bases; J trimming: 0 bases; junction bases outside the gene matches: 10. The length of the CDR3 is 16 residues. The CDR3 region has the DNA TGCAGTGCCGCGACTTCTAGCGGACCGAACACCGGGGAGCTGTTTTTT. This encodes CSAATSSGPNTGELFF.

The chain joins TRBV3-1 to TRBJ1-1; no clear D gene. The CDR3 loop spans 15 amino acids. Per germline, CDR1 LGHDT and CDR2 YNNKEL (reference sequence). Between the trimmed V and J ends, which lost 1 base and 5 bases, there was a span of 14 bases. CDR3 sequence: CASSQGIQRSTEAFF. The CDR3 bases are TGTGCCAGCAGCCAAGGAATACAGCGGTCTACTGAAGCTTTCTTT.

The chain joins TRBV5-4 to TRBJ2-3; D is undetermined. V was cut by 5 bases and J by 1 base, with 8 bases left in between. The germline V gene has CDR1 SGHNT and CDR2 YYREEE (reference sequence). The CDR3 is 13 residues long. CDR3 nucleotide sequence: TGTGCCAGCAGTGACGCGGGCACAGATACGCAGTATTTT. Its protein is CASSDAGTDTQYF.

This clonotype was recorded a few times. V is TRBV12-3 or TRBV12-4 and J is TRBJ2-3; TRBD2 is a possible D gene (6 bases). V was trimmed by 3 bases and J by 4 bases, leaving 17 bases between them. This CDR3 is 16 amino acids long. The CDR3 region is CASSLLALRRADTQYF. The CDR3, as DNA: TGTGCCAGCAGTTTGTTGGCGCTTCGGAGGGCAGATACGCAGTATTTT.

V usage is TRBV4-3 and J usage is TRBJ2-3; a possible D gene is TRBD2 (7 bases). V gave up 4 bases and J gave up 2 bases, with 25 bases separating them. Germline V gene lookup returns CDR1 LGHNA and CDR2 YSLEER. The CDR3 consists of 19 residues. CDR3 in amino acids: CASSRETGSGTLTTDTQYF. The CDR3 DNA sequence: TGCGCCAGCAGCCGAGAAACAGGGAGCGGGACCCTAACCACAGATACGCAGTATTTT.

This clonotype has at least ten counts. The chain's CDR3 is CSARRPGDQPQHF. The CDR3, as DNA: TGCAGTGCTAGAAGACCAGGGGATCAGCCCCAGCATTTT. This sequence joins TRBV20-1 and TRBJ1-5; a possible D gene is TRBD1 (6 bases). In germline, CDR1 is DFQATT, CDR2 SNEGSKA (reference sequence). V gave up 2 bases and J gave up 5 bases, with 10 bases separating them. This CDR3 spans 13 amino acids.

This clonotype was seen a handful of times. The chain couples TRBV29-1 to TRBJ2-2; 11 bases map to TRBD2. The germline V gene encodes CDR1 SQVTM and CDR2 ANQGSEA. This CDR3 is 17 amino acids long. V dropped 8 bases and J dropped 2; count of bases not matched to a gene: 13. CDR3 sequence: CSIWDGGLAGNTGELFF. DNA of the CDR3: TGCAGCATCTGGGACGGAGGACTAGCGGGCAACACCGGGGAGCTGTTTTTT.

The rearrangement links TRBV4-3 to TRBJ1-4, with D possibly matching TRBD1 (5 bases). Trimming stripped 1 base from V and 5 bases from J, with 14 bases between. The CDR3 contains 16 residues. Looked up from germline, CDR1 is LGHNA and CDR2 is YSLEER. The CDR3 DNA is TGCGCCAGCAGCCAAGCTTCGGACTGGGGGAATGAAAAACTGTTTTTT. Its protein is CASSQASDWGNEKLFF.

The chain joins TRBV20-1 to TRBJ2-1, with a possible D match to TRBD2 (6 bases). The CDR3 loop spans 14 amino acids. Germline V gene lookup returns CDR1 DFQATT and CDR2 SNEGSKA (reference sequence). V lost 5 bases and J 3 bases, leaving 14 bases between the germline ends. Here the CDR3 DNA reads TGCAGTGCTGGGGACTTCGGGGGCTACAATGAGCAGTTCTTC. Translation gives CSAGDFGGYNEQFF.

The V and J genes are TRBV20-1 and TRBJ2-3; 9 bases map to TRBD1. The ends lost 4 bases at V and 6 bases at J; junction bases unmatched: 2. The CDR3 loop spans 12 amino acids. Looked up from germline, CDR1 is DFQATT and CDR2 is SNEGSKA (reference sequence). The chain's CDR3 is CSAKQGADTQYF. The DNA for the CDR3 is TGCAGTGCTAAACAGGGGGCGGATACGCAGTATTTT.

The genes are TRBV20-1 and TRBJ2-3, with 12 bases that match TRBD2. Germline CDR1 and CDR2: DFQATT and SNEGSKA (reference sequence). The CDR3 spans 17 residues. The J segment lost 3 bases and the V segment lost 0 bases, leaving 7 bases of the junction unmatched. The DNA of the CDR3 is TGCAGTGCTAGAGATCTAAGGACTAGCGGGAATACAGATACGCAGTATTTT. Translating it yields CSARDLRTSGNTDTQYF.

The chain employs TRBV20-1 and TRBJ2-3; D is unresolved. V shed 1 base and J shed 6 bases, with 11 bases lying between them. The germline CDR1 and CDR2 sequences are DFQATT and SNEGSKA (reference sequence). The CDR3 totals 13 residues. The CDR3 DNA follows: TGCAGTGCTAGAGGTGGAGTTGACGATACGCAGTATTTT. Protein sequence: CSARGGVDDTQYF.